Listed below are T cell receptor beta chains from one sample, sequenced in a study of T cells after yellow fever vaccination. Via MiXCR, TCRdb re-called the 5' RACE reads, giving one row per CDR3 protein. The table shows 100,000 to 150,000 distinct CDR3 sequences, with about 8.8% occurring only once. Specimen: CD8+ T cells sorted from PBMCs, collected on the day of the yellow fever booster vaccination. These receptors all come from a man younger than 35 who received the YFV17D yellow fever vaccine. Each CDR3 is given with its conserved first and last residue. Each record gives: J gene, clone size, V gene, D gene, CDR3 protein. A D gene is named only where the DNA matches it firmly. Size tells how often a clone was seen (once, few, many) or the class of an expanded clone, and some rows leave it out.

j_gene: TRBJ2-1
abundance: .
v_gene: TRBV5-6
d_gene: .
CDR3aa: CASSFTGPEQFF

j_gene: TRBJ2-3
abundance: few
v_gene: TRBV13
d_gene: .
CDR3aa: CASSLRAEFTDTQYF

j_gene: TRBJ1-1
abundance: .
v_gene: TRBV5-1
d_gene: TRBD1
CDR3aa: CASSSGQGGTEAFF

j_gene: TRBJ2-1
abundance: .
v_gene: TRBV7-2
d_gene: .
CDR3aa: CASSPPDRHNEQFF

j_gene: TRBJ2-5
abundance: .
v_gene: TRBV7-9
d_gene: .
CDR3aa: CASSLAGAGQETQYF

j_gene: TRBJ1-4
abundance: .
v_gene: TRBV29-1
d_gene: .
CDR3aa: CSVAGATNEKLFF

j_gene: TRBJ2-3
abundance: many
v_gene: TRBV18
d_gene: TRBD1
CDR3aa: CASSQRGQSTDTQYF

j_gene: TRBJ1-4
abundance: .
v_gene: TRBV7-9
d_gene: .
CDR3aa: CASSSPQDATNEKLFF

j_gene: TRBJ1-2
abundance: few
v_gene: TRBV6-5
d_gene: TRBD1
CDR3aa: CASTHRGGASGYTF

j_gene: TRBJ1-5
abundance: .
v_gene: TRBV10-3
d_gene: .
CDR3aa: CAISESQGLGNQPQHF

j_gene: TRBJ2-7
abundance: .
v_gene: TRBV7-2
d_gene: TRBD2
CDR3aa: CASSLGLAGNLYEQYF

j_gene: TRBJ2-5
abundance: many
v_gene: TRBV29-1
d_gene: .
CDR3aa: CSVDLRGRDQETQYF

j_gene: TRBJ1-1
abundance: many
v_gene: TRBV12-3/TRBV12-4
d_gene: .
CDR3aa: CASRPRGGTEAFF

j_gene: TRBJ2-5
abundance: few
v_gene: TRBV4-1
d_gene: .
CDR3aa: CASSQVDQETQYF

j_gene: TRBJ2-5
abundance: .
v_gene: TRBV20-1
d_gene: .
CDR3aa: CSARAGSGTQYF

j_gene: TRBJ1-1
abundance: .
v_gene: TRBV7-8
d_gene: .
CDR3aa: CASSPRRAEAFF

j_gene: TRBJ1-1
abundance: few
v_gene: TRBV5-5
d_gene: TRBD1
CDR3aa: CASSLRTGLMNTEAFF

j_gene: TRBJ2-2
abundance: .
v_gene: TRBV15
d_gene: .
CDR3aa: CATSRGATGSGELFF

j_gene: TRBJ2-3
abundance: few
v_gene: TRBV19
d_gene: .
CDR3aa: CASSIWVGTTDTQYF

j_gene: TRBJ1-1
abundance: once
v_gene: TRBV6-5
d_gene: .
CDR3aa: CASSYSPGIAEAFF

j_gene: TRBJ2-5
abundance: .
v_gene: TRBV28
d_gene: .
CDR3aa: CASSSWGAGSQETQYF

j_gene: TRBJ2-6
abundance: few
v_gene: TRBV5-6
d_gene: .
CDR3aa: CASSFGWVGRELSGANVLTF

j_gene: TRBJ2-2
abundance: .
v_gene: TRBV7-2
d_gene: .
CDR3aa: CASTLFSGELFF

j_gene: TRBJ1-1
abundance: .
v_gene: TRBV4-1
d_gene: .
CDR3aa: CASSQPQGSTEAFF

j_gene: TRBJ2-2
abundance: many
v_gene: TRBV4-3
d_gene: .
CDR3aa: CASSQDLKDINTGELFF

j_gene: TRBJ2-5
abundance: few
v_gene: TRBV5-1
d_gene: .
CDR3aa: CASSLPIGAENQETQYF

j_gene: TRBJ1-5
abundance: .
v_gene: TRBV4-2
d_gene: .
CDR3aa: CASSPRTNSNQPQHF

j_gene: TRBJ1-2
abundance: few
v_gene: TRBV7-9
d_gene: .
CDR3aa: CASSPPGGDYGYTF

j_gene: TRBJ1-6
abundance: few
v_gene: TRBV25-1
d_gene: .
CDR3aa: CASSEWGQSPLHF

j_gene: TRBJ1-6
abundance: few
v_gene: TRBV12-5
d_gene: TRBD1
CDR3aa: CASGLVPGQGKYNSPLHF

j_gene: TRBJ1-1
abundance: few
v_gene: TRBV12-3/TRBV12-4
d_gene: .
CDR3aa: CASSLEGGSTEAFF

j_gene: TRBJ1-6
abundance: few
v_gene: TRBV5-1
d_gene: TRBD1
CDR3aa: CASSFPKNRGNSPLHF